This is a list of T cell receptor beta chains from one sample in a study of cytomegalovirus exposure and HLA in healthy donors. Sequencing was performed with immunoSEQ multiplex PCR; in TCRdb, only in-frame clones are kept and a portion is missing. In the table there are some 120,000 clones, 75% to 90% of which are singletons. Input material: PBMCs. These receptors were obtained from a man in his late teens or twenties in good health and CMV-seropositive. CDR3s include the opening cysteine and the closing phenylalanine or tryptophan. The order of the fields is D gene, V gene, J gene, clone size, CDR3 protein, CDR3 DNA. The D gene is left open where the match is weak. The size of a clone is reported for some rows only, either as once, few or many, or as a class for expanded clones.

d_call: .; v_call: TRBV7-9; j_call: TRBJ2-7; clone_size: .; cdr3_aa: CASSPDFYEQYF; cdr3_nt: TGTGCCAGCAGTCCAGACTTTTACGAGCAGTACTTC
d_call: TRBD1; v_call: TRBV5-1; j_call: TRBJ1-1; clone_size: .; cdr3_aa: CASSWGTASNTEAFF; cdr3_nt: TGCGCCAGCAGCTGGGGGACAGCCTCGAACACCGAAGCTTTCTTT
d_call: TRBD2; v_call: TRBV6-6; j_call: TRBJ2-1; clone_size: .; cdr3_aa: CAITLAGGDEQFF; cdr3_nt: TGTGCCATTACATTAGCGGGGGGCGATGAGCAGTTCTTC
d_call: .; v_call: TRBV2; j_call: TRBJ1-6; clone_size: .; cdr3_aa: CASRSIRSPLHF; cdr3_nt: TGTGCCAGCAGGTCGATTCGGTCACCCCTCCACTTT
d_call: TRBD1; v_call: TRBV29-1; j_call: TRBJ1-2; clone_size: once; cdr3_aa: CSATGVDYGYTF; cdr3_nt: TGCAGCGCTACAGGGGTAGACTATGGCTACACCTTC
d_call: .; v_call: TRBV25-1; j_call: TRBJ2-2; clone_size: .; cdr3_aa: CASLGENTGELFF; cdr3_nt: TGTGCTTCTCTCGGCGAGAACACCGGGGAGCTGTTTTTT
d_call: .; v_call: TRBV2; j_call: TRBJ1-5; clone_size: .; cdr3_aa: CASSAGSNQPQHF; cdr3_nt: TGTGCCAGCAGTGCGGGGAGCAATCAGCCCCAGCATTTT
d_call: .; v_call: TRBV20-1; j_call: TRBJ1-5; clone_size: .; cdr3_aa: CSASTDQPQHF; cdr3_nt: TGCAGTGCCTCGACAGATCAGCCCCAGCATTTT
d_call: .; v_call: TRBV19; j_call: TRBJ1-6; clone_size: .; cdr3_aa: CASSMGNSPLHF; cdr3_nt: TGTGCCAGTAGTATGGGCAATTCCCCCCTCCACTTT
d_call: .; v_call: TRBV29-1; j_call: TRBJ2-2; clone_size: .; cdr3_aa: CSVIDTGELFF; cdr3_nt: TGCAGCGTTATAGACACCGGGGAGCTGTTTTTT
d_call: TRBD1; v_call: TRBV30; j_call: TRBJ1-5; clone_size: once; cdr3_aa: CAWSGGGQPQHF; cdr3_nt: TGTGCCTGGTCAGGGGGCGGCCAGCCCCAGCATTTT
d_call: .; v_call: TRBV11-2; j_call: TRBJ1-5; clone_size: .; cdr3_aa: CASSSGSNQPQHF; cdr3_nt: TGTGCCAGCAGCTCAGGTAGCAATCAGCCCCAGCATTTT
d_call: TRBD1; v_call: TRBV13; j_call: TRBJ2-7; clone_size: .; cdr3_aa: CASSLGVYISAGGTYEQYF; cdr3_nt: TGTGCCAGCAGCTTAGGCGTCTATATTTCGGCAGGGGGAACCTACGAGCAGTACTTC
d_call: TRBD2; v_call: TRBV6-1; j_call: TRBJ2-5; clone_size: once; cdr3_aa: CASSAMGAGNLETQYF; cdr3_nt: TGTGCCAGCAGTGCAATGGGAGCGGGGAATCTGGAGACCCAGTACTTC
d_call: .; v_call: TRBV28; j_call: TRBJ1-5; clone_size: .; cdr3_aa: CASSSHSNQPQHF; cdr3_nt: TGTGCCAGCAGTTCCCATAGCAATCAGCCCCAGCATTTT
d_call: .; v_call: TRBV11-2; j_call: TRBJ1-1; clone_size: once; cdr3_aa: CASSLGQLNTEAFF; cdr3_nt: TGTGCCAGCAGCTTGGGACAACTGAACACTGAAGCTTTCTTT
d_call: .; v_call: TRBV7-9; j_call: TRBJ2-2; clone_size: .; cdr3_aa: CASPPGGELFF; cdr3_nt: TGTGCCAGCCCCCCGGGAGGGGAGCTGTTTTTT
d_call: TRBD1; v_call: TRBV27; j_call: TRBJ1-2; clone_size: .; cdr3_aa: CASSDRGLGGYTF; cdr3_nt: TGTGCCAGCAGTGACAGGGGGCTGGGAGGCTACACCTTC
d_call: .; v_call: TRBV7-9; j_call: TRBJ2-3; clone_size: .; cdr3_aa: CASSSSGGGETDTQYF; cdr3_nt: TGTGCCAGCAGCTCCTCGGGGGGCGGTGAGACAGATACGCAGTATTTT
d_call: .; v_call: TRBV6-5; j_call: TRBJ1-6; clone_size: .; cdr3_aa: CASSYSINRESSPLHF; cdr3_nt: TGTGCCAGCAGTTACTCGATAAACAGGGAAAGTTCACCCCTCCACTTT
d_call: .; v_call: TRBV11-2; j_call: TRBJ2-5; clone_size: .; cdr3_aa: CASSLVAGIQETQYF; cdr3_nt: TGTGCCAGCAGCTTAGTGGCGGGGATCCAAGAGACCCAGTACTTC
d_call: .; v_call: TRBV6-6; j_call: TRBJ2-1; clone_size: .; cdr3_aa: CASSLSSGPSYNEQFF; cdr3_nt: TGTGCCAGCAGCCTTTCGAGCGGACCCTCCTACAATGAGCAGTTCTTC
d_call: TRBD2; v_call: TRBV6-4; j_call: TRBJ2-1; clone_size: few; cdr3_aa: CASSATSGGAGEQFF; cdr3_nt: TGTGCCAGCAGTGCCACTAGCGGGGGGGCCGGGGAGCAGTTCTTC
d_call: TRBD1; v_call: TRBV11-2; j_call: TRBJ1-5; clone_size: .; cdr3_aa: CASSLDRTQAGGNQPQHF; cdr3_nt: TGTGCCAGCAGCTTAGATCGAACCCAGGCAGGGGGAAATCAGCCCCAGCATTTT
d_call: .; v_call: TRBV14; j_call: TRBJ2-6; clone_size: .; cdr3_aa: CASSRLIGNSGANVLTF; cdr3_nt: TGTGCCAGCAGCCGACTGATCGGGAACTCTGGGGCCAACGTCCTGACTTTC
d_call: TRBD1; v_call: TRBV5-1; j_call: TRBJ2-7; clone_size: once; cdr3_aa: CASSLPSPGGDEQYF; cdr3_nt: TGCGCCAGCAGCCTACCGAGTCCAGGGGGTGACGAGCAGTACTTC
d_call: TRBD2; v_call: TRBV7-9; j_call: TRBJ2-7; clone_size: .; cdr3_aa: CASSSLAGPSYEQYF; cdr3_nt: TGTGCCAGCAGCTCCTTAGCGGGGCCGAGCTACGAGCAGTACTTC
d_call: .; v_call: TRBV27; j_call: TRBJ1-4; clone_size: .; cdr3_aa: CASNPATNEKLFF; cdr3_nt: TGTGCCAGCAATCCTGCAACTAATGAAAAACTGTTTTTT
d_call: .; v_call: TRBV5-4; j_call: TRBJ1-2; clone_size: .; cdr3_aa: CASSLEAGDNYGYTF; cdr3_nt: TGTGCCAGCAGCTTGGAGGCAGGGGACAACTATGGCTACACCTTC
d_call: TRBD1; v_call: TRBV10-3; j_call: TRBJ1-2; clone_size: once; cdr3_aa: CAISGQAGGAEGYTF; cdr3_nt: TGTGCCATCAGTGGACAGGCAGGGGGCGCGGAAGGCTACACCTTC
d_call: .; v_call: TRBV7-9; j_call: TRBJ2-5; clone_size: .; cdr3_aa: CASSPGETQYF; cdr3_nt: TGTGCCAGCAGCCCAGGGGAGACCCAGTACTTC
d_call: TRBD1; v_call: TRBV5-4; j_call: TRBJ1-1; clone_size: .; cdr3_aa: CASSSGQGRLNTEAFF; cdr3_nt: TGTGCCAGCAGCTCAGGACAGGGCCGTTTGAACACTGAAGCTTTCTTT
d_call: .; v_call: TRBV15; j_call: TRBJ2-3; clone_size: .; cdr3_aa: CATTKGGGTDTQYF; cdr3_nt: TGTGCCACCACCAAAGGGGGGGGCACAGATACGCAGTATTTT
d_call: TRBD1; v_call: TRBV9; j_call: TRBJ2-7; clone_size: .; cdr3_aa: CASSVGSGGDEQYF; cdr3_nt: TGTGCCAGCAGCGTAGGGTCAGGGGGCGATGAGCAGTACTTC
d_call: .; v_call: TRBV4-1; j_call: TRBJ1-6; clone_size: .; cdr3_aa: CASTLGQAINSPLHF; cdr3_nt: TGCGCCAGCACACTAGGGCAGGCGATCAATTCACCCCTCCACTTT
d_call: .; v_call: TRBV28; j_call: TRBJ1-4; clone_size: .; cdr3_aa: CATHGGNNEKLFF; cdr3_nt: TGTGCCACCCACGGGGGAAATAATGAAAAACTGTTTTTT
d_call: .; v_call: TRBV5-4; j_call: TRBJ2-7; clone_size: once; cdr3_aa: CASSAVPGSYEQYF; cdr3_nt: TGTGCCAGCAGCGCCGTCCCAGGATCCTACGAGCAGTACTTC
d_call: TRBD1; v_call: TRBV2; j_call: TRBJ2-7; clone_size: .; cdr3_aa: CASSLDRGYEQYF; cdr3_nt: TGTGCCAGCAGCTTGGACAGGGGCTACGAGCAGTACTTC
d_call: TRBD1; v_call: TRBV29-1; j_call: TRBJ2-2; clone_size: .; cdr3_aa: CSVAGTGAGELFF; cdr3_nt: TGCAGCGTCGCCGGGACAGGGGCCGGGGAGCTGTTTTTT
d_call: TRBD1; v_call: TRBV6-1; j_call: TRBJ1-6; clone_size: .; cdr3_aa: CASSAKRRTGIMDSPLHF; cdr3_nt: TGTGCCAGCAGTGCAAAACGACGGACAGGGATAATGGACTCACCCCTCCACTTT
d_call: .; v_call: TRBV29-1; j_call: TRBJ1-2; clone_size: .; cdr3_aa: CSVDSYEANYGYTF; cdr3_nt: TGCAGCGTCGACTCCTATGAGGCTAACTATGGCTACACCTTC
d_call: .; v_call: TRBV7-9; j_call: TRBJ1-2; clone_size: .; cdr3_aa: CASSYDPSGGYTF; cdr3_nt: TGTGCCAGCAGCTACGACCCTAGCGGTGGCTACACCTTC
d_call: TRBD1; v_call: TRBV19; j_call: TRBJ2-7; clone_size: .; cdr3_aa: CASSIELQGSSYEQYF; cdr3_nt: TGTGCCAGTAGTATAGAACTACAGGGGTCCTCCTACGAGCAGTACTTC
d_call: .; v_call: TRBV10-1; j_call: TRBJ1-1; clone_size: .; cdr3_aa: CASSEFQGEEAFF; cdr3_nt: TGCGCCAGCAGTGAGTTTCAGGGCGAAGAAGCTTTCTTT
d_call: TRBD2; v_call: TRBV6-4; j_call: TRBJ2-3; clone_size: many; cdr3_aa: CASSASGSTDTQYF; cdr3_nt: TGTGCCAGCAGTGCTAGCGGGAGCACAGATACGCAGTATTTT
d_call: TRBD1; v_call: TRBV6-1; j_call: TRBJ2-7; clone_size: .; cdr3_aa: CASSRRGQGWEQYF; cdr3_nt: TGTGCCAGCTCTCGAAGGGGACAGGGGTGGGAGCAGTACTTC